This T cell receptor beta chain was identified in a study of T cells in Graves' hyperthyroidism and ophthalmopathy. This clonotype came up many times. Template material for amplifying TCR beta CDR3 regions consisted of RNA transcripts. The HTBI primer set drove a first-round RT-PCR of the TCR CDR3. TCRdb re-called the multiplex PCR reads with MiXCR, one entry per CDR3 protein. The table shows about 250,000 distinct CDR3 sequences, with approximately 23% occurring only once. Trimming removed 0 bases at V and 0 bases at J, with 15 bases between. Germline CDR1 is DFQATT and CDR2 is SNEGSKA (reference sequence). CDR3 size: 17 residues.

This receptor was identified in a woman in her thirties or forties with Graves' ophthalmopathy. The chain links TRBV20-1 to TRBJ2-4; no firm D call. Sequencing was carried out using blood. The CDR3 loop reads CSARDTRLGIAKNIQYF. As DNA, the CDR3 is TGCAGTGCTAGAGATACCCGCCTGGGGATAGCCAAAAACATTCAGTACTTC.